Listed here are 30 T cell receptor beta chains from one sample, sequenced in a study of vaccination effects on CD4 cells after COVID-19. Which antigens these TCRs recognize remains unknown. The method was immunoSEQ multiplex PCR; TCRdb's version includes in-frame clones alone and lacks a portion of them. The profile shows under 30,000 clones, 60% to 75% of them singletons. Peptide-pool stimulation followed by sequencing identified expanded antigen-specific CD4+ clonotypes in the ViraFEST assay. A 10-day culture period preceded the isolation of CD4+ T cells. Each participant was given two doses of one vaccine (BNT162b2 or mRNA-1273). The material sequenced was CD4+ T cells from PBMCs cultured with HCoV-OC43 spike peptides, taken after COVID-19 vaccination. Subset specified: HCoV-OC43 spike overlapping peptide pool stimulation. The receptors were sampled from a human donor who received a COVID-19 vaccine.

V is TRBV6-5 and J is TRBJ2-5; no reliable D call. Germline assignment: CDR1 MNHEY and CDR2 SVGAGI. CDR3 size: 14 residues. The germline V and J ends were trimmed by 8 bases and 4 bases, with 17 bases remaining between them. CDR3 region: CASSLVVSSETQYF. The CDR3, as DNA: TGTGCCAGCTCTTTGGTAGTTTCCTCAGAGACCCAGTACTTC.

V is TRBV6-5 and J is TRBJ2-2; 10 nucleotides align to TRBD1. The CDR3 totals 15 residues. From germline, CDR1 is MNHEY and CDR2 SVGAGI. V shed 10 bases, J shed 0 bases, and the junction held 5 bases outside the gene matches. CDR3 loop: CATRGQGANTGELFF. DNA for the CDR3: TGTGCCACACGAGGACAGGGGGCGAACACCGGGGAGCTGTTTTTT.

The chain is built from TRBV6-5 and TRBJ1-4; 8 positions agree with TRBD1. The V and J ends lost 6 bases and 8 bases, in that order; junction bases with no gene match: 8. This CDR3 comprises 14 residues. Per germline, CDR1 MNHEY and CDR2 SVGAGI. The CDR3 region has the DNA TGTGCCAGCAGCAACGCAGGGGGCAGGGAAAAACTGTTTTTT. Translation gives CASSNAGGREKLFF.

The chain joins TRBV11-2 to TRBJ2-2; D ambiguous. The V gene's germline CDR1 is SGHAT and CDR2 FQNNGV. CDR3 size: 13 residues. V gave up 4 bases and J gave up 6 bases, with 9 bases separating them. Written as DNA, the CDR3 is TGTGCCAGCAGCTCACAGCTGTCCGGGGAGCTGTTTTTT. It codes for CASSSQLSGELFF.

This clone was seen a few times. The chain combines TRBV19 with TRBJ2-1; 7 nucleotides line up with TRBD2. The CDR3 is 15 amino acids. The germline gives CDR1 LNHDA, CDR2 SQIVND (reference sequence). The J segment lost 0 bases and the V segment lost 5 bases, leaving 4 bases of the junction unmatched. CDR3 nucleotides: TGTGCCAGTAGTGAACTAGCGAACTCCTACAATGAGCAGTTCTTC. Amino acid sequence: CASSELANSYNEQFF.

The CDR3 spells CASSQMAASDNEQFF. The CDR3 bases are TGTGCCAGCAGCCAGATGGCGGCTAGTGACAATGAGCAGTTCTTC. The V call is TRBV3-1 (or the pseudogene TRBV3-2), the J call TRBJ2-1; D ambiguous. V dropped 3 bases and J dropped 5 bases, with 14 bases sitting between them. Germline values: CDR1 LGHDT, CDR2 YNNKEL (reference sequence). The CDR3 consists of 15 residues.

The V and J genes are TRBV5-8 and TRBJ2-5; TRBD1 might be the D (5 bases). The CDR3 covers 17 residues. CDR1 and CDR2 (germline): SGHTS, YDEGEE. The germline V and J ends were trimmed by 0 bases and 4 bases, with 19 bases remaining between them. The CDR3 DNA follows: TGTGCCAGCAGCTTGGCCAGTACTACCCAGGGTGCAGAGACCCAGTACTTC. Residues: CASSLASTTQGAETQYF.

This clone came up a few times. The chain links TRBV27 to TRBJ1-1; perhaps TRBD1 as D (5 bases). The germline V gene encodes CDR1 MNHEY and CDR2 SMNVEV (reference sequence). This CDR3 spans 18 amino acids. Trimming took off 3 bases at V and 0 bases at J, with 20 bases between the two ends. In DNA, the CDR3 is TGTGCCAGCAGTTTGACTCACCCTCAGGGTTCCGTGAACACTGAAGCTTTCTTT. As protein: CASSLTHPQGSVNTEAFF.

The genes are TRBV5-8 and TRBJ2-3, with D perhaps TRBD2 (5 bases). The V and J ends lost 3 bases and 1 base respectively, with 15 bases between them. This CDR3 comprises 16 residues. Germline values: CDR1 SGHTS, CDR2 YDEGEE. In DNA form, the CDR3 reads TGTGCCAGCAGCTCAGCGCGGGTTATTCGCACAGATACGCAGTATTTT. This encodes CASSSARVIRTDTQYF.

The V call is TRBV5-1, the J call TRBJ1-2; D gene uncertain. CDR3 length equals 14 residues. The V and J ends lost 3 bases and 5 bases respectively, with 14 bases between them. CDR1 and CDR2 (germline): SGHRS, YFSETQ. CDR3: CASSSLTTDYGYTF. The CDR3 DNA sequence: TGCGCCAGCAGCTCGCTGACAACCGATTATGGCTACACCTTC.

J is TRBJ2-2 and V is TRBV11-2, with 9 positions matching TRBD2. CDR3 length: 15 residues. The germline CDR1 and CDR2 sequences are SGHAT and FQNNGV. The J segment lost 5 bases and the V segment lost 1 base, leaving 2 bases of the junction unmatched. The CDR3 nucleotides are TGTGCCAGCAGCTTAGGCGGGAGGGCGACCGGGGAGCTGTTTTTT. Its protein product is CASSLGGRATGELFF. Full variable domain (missing parts from reference TRBV11-2 and TRBJ2-2): EAGVAQSPRYKIIEKRQSVAFWCNPISGHATLYWYQQILGQGPKLLIQFQNNGVVDDSQLPKDRFSAERLKGVDSTLKIQPAKLEDSAVYLCASSLGGRATGELFFGEGSRLTVL.

This rearrangement joins TRBV14 to TRBJ1-1; a weak D match, TRBD1 (5 bases). CDR1 and CDR2 from the germline V gene are SGHDN and FVKESK. This CDR3 comprises 15 residues. Deletions cut 3 bases from V and 5 bases from J, with 16 bases between. CDR3 sequence reads: CASSQSRGWGTEAFF. For the CDR3, the DNA is TGTGCCAGCAGCCAGTCGAGAGGATGGGGGACTGAAGCTTTCTTT.

V is TRBV30 and J is TRBJ1-1; unclear D gene. Germline-derived CDR1 and CDR2 are GTSNPN and SVGIG (reference sequence). This CDR3 is built from 13 residues. The V and J ends lost 3 bases and 1 base respectively, with 9 bases between them. The CDR3 here is CAWSRGGNTEAFF. In nucleotides, the CDR3 is TGTGCCTGGAGCCGAGGAGGGAACACTGAAGCTTTCTTT.

This chain links TRBV24-1 with TRBJ2-1; D remains unclear. V lost 2 bases, J lost 0 bases, and 10 bases lay in between. This CDR3 contains 16 residues. Germline values: CDR1 KGHDR, CDR2 SFDVKD. The CDR3 DNA reads TGTGCCACCAGTGATTCGACTGTCTACTCCTACAATGAGCAGTTCTTC. Encoded protein: CATSDSTVYSYNEQFF.

V usage is TRBV6-4 and J usage is TRBJ2-3, with a weak D call TRBD2 (6 bases). The ends were cut back, 1 base at V and 1 base at J, with 9 bases in the middle. Germline V gene sequence: CDR1 MRHNA, CDR2 SNTAGT. This CDR3 comprises 15 residues. The CDR3 DNA is TGTGCCAGCAGTGACTACGGGGGTGGCACAGATACGCAGTATTTT. It specifies CASSDYGGGTDTQYF.

The chain links TRBV19 to TRBJ2-7, with D perhaps matching TRBD2 (7 bases). This CDR3 spans 16 amino acids. Per germline, CDR1 LNHDA and CDR2 SQIVND (reference sequence). V dropped 5 bases and J dropped 0 bases, with 17 bases sitting between them. In DNA, the CDR3 is TGTGCCAGTAGTCCTTTGGGGGGGGCTGCCTCCTACGAGCAGTACTTC. Protein sequence: CASSPLGGAASYEQYF.

This clone was seen only once. This chain links TRBV15 with TRBJ2-4; D possibly corresponds to TRBD2 (5 bases). The CDR3 loop spans 15 amino acids. In germline, CDR1 is LNHNV, CDR2 YYDKDF (reference sequence). Trimming shortened V by 0 bases and J by 2 bases, and 8 bases separated the two germline ends. As DNA, the CDR3 is TGTGCCACCAGCAGAGATCGGGGAACCAAAAACATTCAGTACTTC. It codes for CATSRDRGTKNIQYF. Using reference TRBV15 and TRBJ2-4 for the parts outside the CDR3, the full variable domain is DAMVIQNPRYQVTQFGKPVTLSCSQTLNHNVMYWYQQKSSQAPKLLFHYYDKDFNNEADTPDNFQSRRPNTSFCFLDIRSPGLGDTAMYLCATSRDRGTKNIQYFGAGTRLSVL.

The chain links TRBV7-8 to TRBJ1-2; D remains ambiguous. CDR1 and CDR2 from the germline V gene are SGHVS and FQNEAQ. The CDR3 covers 13 residues. Trimming pared 1 base from V and 7 bases from J, leaving 10 bases between. CDR3 protein: CASSLDLGSGYTF. CDR3 nucleotides: TGTGCCAGCAGCTTAGATTTGGGATCTGGCTACACCTTC.

The chain couples TRBV13 to TRBJ1-1; D possibly corresponds to TRBD1 (6 bases). The CDR3 runs to 12 residues. With 8 bases removed from V and 0 bases from J, the gap between germline ends came to 7 bases. Germline V gene data show CDR1 as PRHDT and CDR2 as FYEKMQ (reference sequence). In DNA, the CDR3 is TGTGCCAGCGGGACATTGAACACTGAAGCTTTCTTT. Translation: CASGTLNTEAFF.

The chain uses TRBV12-3 or TRBV12-4 and TRBJ1-6; no clear D. V was clipped by 5 bases and J by 6 bases, with 8 bases between them. The CDR3 has 13 residues. The CDR3 spells CASSLNSNSPLHF. The CDR3 DNA reads as TGTGCCAGCAGTCTCAACAGTAATTCACCCCTCCACTTT.

The J gene is TRBJ2-7, the V gene TRBV7-9; TRBD2 agrees at 10 bases. CDR3 length equals 14 residues. Looked up from germline, CDR1 is SEHNR and CDR2 is FQNEAQ (reference sequence). Losses at the gene ends were 5 bases for V and 1 base for J; bases not matched to a gene: 2. This CDR3 is CASSASGGSYEQYF. The DNA of the CDR3 is TGTGCCAGCAGCGCTAGCGGGGGTTCCTACGAGCAGTACTTC.

The V and J genes are TRBV7-9 and TRBJ2-1, with TRBD1 matching 10 bases. The CDR3 covers 15 residues. Germline lookup yields CDR1 SEHNR and CDR2 FQNEAQ (reference sequence). Trimming at V came to 5 bases and at J to 10 bases, leaving 11 bases not matched to a gene. The DNA of the CDR3 is TGTGCCAGCAGCGCCGGGACAGGGGAGTCTTGGGAGCAGTTCTTC. Its translation: CASSAGTGESWEQFF.

The V gene is TRBV6-5, the J gene TRBJ1-5; D gene uncertain. This CDR3 has 13 residues. Trimming shortened V by 0 bases and J by 5 bases, and 5 bases separated the two germline ends. The germline V gene encodes CDR1 MNHEY and CDR2 SVGAGI. CDR3: CASSYSADQPQHF. In DNA form, the CDR3 reads TGTGCCAGCAGTTACTCCGCGGATCAGCCCCAGCATTTT.

The genes are TRBV6-6 and TRBJ1-2; TRBD1 agrees at 9 bases. Germline V lookup: CDR1 MNHNY, CDR2 SVGAGI (reference sequence). The CDR3 spans 16 residues. The ends lost 7 bases at V and 8 bases at J; junction bases unmatched: 17. This CDR3 is CASMDAPGQGPEGYTF. CDR3 sequence (DNA): TGTGCCAGCATGGACGCCCCGGGACAGGGCCCCGAGGGCTACACCTTC.

This clone was recorded once. This sequence joins TRBV5-1 and TRBJ2-1, with 10 bases lining up with TRBD2. Germline assignment: CDR1 SGHRS and CDR2 YFSETQ. The CDR3 length is 13 residues. The ends lost 4 bases at V and 8 bases at J; junction bases unmatched: 3. CDR3 residues: CASSPSGGDEQFF. CDR3 in DNA: TGCGCCAGCAGCCCTAGCGGGGGTGATGAGCAGTTCTTC. Together with reference TRBV5-1 and TRBJ2-1, the CDR3 gives the full variable domain: KAGVTQTPRYLIKTRGQQVTLSCSPISGHRSVSWYQQTPGQGLQFLFEYFSETQRNKGNFPGRFSGRQFSNSRSEMNVSTLELGDSALYLCASSPSGGDEQFFGPGTRLTVL.

The chain is built from TRBV3-1 (or the pseudogene TRBV3-2) and TRBJ1-2; D is perhaps TRBD1 (6 bases). The CDR3 contains 15 residues. V was trimmed by 4 bases and J by 0 bases, leaving 12 bases between them. Per the germline V gene, CDR1 is LGHDT and CDR2 is YNNKEL (reference sequence). CDR3 nucleotide sequence: TGTGCCAGCAGCCTACAGGGCACGTCTAACTATGGCTACACCTTC. As protein: CASSLQGTSNYGYTF.

This chain links TRBV6-5 with TRBJ1-2; D may be TRBD1 (6 bases). The germline V gene encodes CDR1 MNHEY and CDR2 SVGAGI. The CDR3 is 14 amino acids. Trimming removed 5 bases at V and 4 bases at J, with 14 bases between. The chain's CDR3 is CASSQPGQVYGYTF. CDR3 bases: TGTGCCAGCAGTCAACCGGGACAAGTCTATGGCTACACCTTC.

CDR3 sequence reads: CASSQPTRGEQYF. The CDR3 nucleotides read TGTGCCAGCAGCCAACCAACCCGGGGCGAGCAGTACTTC. V usage is TRBV3-1 (or the pseudogene TRBV3-2) and J usage is TRBJ2-7, with D possibly matching TRBD2 (5 bases). From germline, CDR1 is LGHDT and CDR2 YNNKEL (reference sequence). CDR3 length: 13 amino acids. V was cut by 2 bases and J by 6 bases, with 11 bases left in between.

The V gene is TRBV9, the J gene TRBJ2-1; TRBD2 matches at 7 bases. The length of the CDR3 is 15 residues. With 3 bases clipped from V and 0 bases from J, the junction kept 3 bases outside the gene matches. The V gene's germline CDR1 is SGDLS and CDR2 YYNGEE. In DNA, the CDR3 is TGTGCCAGCAGCGCCCTAGCGGTCTCCTACAATGAGCAGTTCTTC. Amino acid sequence: CASSALAVSYNEQFF.

V and J are TRBV6-6 and TRBJ1-1, with D unresolved. The V gene's germline CDR1 is MNHNY and CDR2 SVGAGI (reference sequence). V shed 2 bases and J shed 2 bases, with 12 bases lying between them. This CDR3 spans 15 amino acids. The CDR3 DNA reads TGTGCCAGCAGTTACGGGGAACCGTTAAACACTGAAGCTTTCTTT. It codes for CASSYGEPLNTEAFF.